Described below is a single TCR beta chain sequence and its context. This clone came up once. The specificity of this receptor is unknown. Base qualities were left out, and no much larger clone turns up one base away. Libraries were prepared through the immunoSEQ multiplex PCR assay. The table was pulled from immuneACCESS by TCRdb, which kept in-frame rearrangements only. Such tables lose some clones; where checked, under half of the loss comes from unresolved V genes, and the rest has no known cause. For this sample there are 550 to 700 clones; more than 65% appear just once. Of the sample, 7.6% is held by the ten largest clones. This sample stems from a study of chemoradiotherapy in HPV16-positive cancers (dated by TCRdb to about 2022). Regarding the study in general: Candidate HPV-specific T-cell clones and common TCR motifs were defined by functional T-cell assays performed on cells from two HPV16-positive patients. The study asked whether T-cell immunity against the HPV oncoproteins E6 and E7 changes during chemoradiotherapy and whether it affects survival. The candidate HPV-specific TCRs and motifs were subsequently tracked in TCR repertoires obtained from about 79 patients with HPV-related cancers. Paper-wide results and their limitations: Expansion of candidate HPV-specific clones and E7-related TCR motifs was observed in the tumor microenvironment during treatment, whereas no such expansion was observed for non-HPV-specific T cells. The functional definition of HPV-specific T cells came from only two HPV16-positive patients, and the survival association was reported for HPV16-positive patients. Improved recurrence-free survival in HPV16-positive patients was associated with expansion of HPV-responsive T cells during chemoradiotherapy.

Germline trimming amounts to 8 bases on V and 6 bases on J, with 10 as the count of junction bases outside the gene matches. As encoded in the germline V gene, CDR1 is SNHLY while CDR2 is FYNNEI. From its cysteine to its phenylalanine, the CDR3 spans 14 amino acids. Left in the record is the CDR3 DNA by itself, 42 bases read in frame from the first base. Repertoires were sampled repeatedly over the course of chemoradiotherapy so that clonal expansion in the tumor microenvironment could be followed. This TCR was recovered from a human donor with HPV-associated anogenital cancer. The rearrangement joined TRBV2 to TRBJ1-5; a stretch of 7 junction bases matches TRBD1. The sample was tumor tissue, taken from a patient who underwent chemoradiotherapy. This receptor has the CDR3 CASGADREGQPQHF. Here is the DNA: TGTGCCAGCGGGGCCGACAGGGAGGGTCAGCCCCAGCATTTT.